The sequence of this TCR beta chain was determined in a study of early T cells in non-severe SARS-CoV-2 infection. Study conclusions and caveats: Matches to VDJdb favored anti-spike CD8 responses and missed private and CD4 specificities.

TCRdb redid the calling of the 5' RACE reads with MiXCR, one entry per CDR3 protein. The sample yields around 53,000 distinct CDR3 sequences, around 7.7% seen once. This clonotype was observed at least ten times. Its antigen remains unidentified. Sequencing used whole blood. This receptor was taken from an adult who was a healthcare worker with PCR-confirmed SARS-CoV-2 infection or an uninfected control (not recorded which).

CDR3 region: CASSLYHNEKLFF. The CDR3 coding sequence is TGTGCCAGCAGTTTATACCATAATGAAAAACTGTTTTTT. This chain links TRBV27 with TRBJ1-4; no reliable D call. The CDR3 sequence is 13 residues long. Trimming left V 1 base short and J 4 bases short, with 4 bases between. Germline V lookup: CDR1 MNHEY, CDR2 SMNVEV (reference sequence).